Listed here is a single T cell receptor beta chain. The source of the sample is a study of OX40 agonist ivuxolimab in advanced cancers. In the study overall: At doses from 0.01 to 10 mg/kg, patients were given intravenous ivuxolimab every 2 weeks.

The germline CDR1 and CDR2 sequences are KGHSH and LQKENI. The CDR3 is 12 residues long. Trimming took 5 bases from V and 8 from J, leaving 12 bases between them. Assay: immunoSEQ multiplex PCR; the TCRdb copy retains only in-frame clones and omits some. This table holds fewer than 100,000 clones, about 84% found once. This clonotype was obtained from an adult with an advanced solid tumor such as melanoma, head and neck, liver or kidney cancer. V is TRBV18 and J is TRBJ1-2, with a tentative D call TRBD1 (5 bases). This specimen was CD4+ or CD8+ T cells sorted from blood, taken in a trial of the OX40 agonist ivuxolimab. This chain's CDR3 is CASSSRGGGYTF. CDR3 coding DNA: TGTGCCAGCTCATCGAGGGGAGGCGGCTACACCTTC.